This T cell receptor (beta chain) came from a study of blood T cell repertoires in COVID-19. Study background: The samples span acute and convalescent COVID-19 from the United States, Italy and Spain.

The CDR3 runs to 16 residues. Trimming removed 3 bases from V and 9 bases from J; junction bases left unmatched: 12. Per germline, CDR1 SNHLY and CDR2 FYNNEI. Here immunoSEQ multiplex PCR was the method, and the copy in TCRdb shows in-frame clones only, minus some. Of under 200,000 clones in the sample, 90% were seen once. Sequences were obtained from peripheral blood. The clonotype comes from a man aged 50 or older with acute or convalescent COVID-19. V gene TRBV2 combines with J gene TRBJ2-1; 9 bases are shared with TRBD1. This chain's CDR3 is CASSELRTGEESEQFF. DNA of the CDR3: TGTGCCAGCAGTGAGCTAAGGACAGGGGAAGAGAGTGAGCAGTTCTTC.